This T cell receptor beta chain was sequenced in a study of beta chain features in type 1 diabetes. Study results and limitations: All four CD4+ subsets from Type 1 diabetes patients carried moderately but significantly shorter TCRB CDR3s. For patients and controls alike, PCR might favor shorter templates to the same degree.

Isolation of CD4+ naive, central memory, regulatory and stem cell-like memory cells was achieved by sorting via CD45RO/CCR7/CD25/CD127/CD95/CD27. A remark on this clone: What it binds is not known.

Investigators reverse transcribed all isolated RNA, so they sequenced expressed TCRB transcripts. Generated by immunoSEQ multiplex PCR, the TCRdb table keeps only in-frame clones and is missing some. Of 150,000 to 200,000 clones in the sample, roughly 60% are singletons; the top ten hold around 0.08%. Trimming took off 5 bases at V and 8 bases at J, with 15 bases between the two ends. This CDR3 comprises 14 residues. CDR1 is LGHNA and CDR2 is YSLEER in the germline V gene. What was sequenced was naive CD4+ T cells from blood. The TCR sequence derives from a man aged 30 to 45 with type 1 diabetes. The genes are TRBV4-3 and TRBJ1-4; a possible D gene is TRBD1 (6 bases). The CDR3: CASSVQGGGEKLFF. In nucleotides, the CDR3 is TGCGCCAGCAGCGTACAGGGCGGGGGAGAAAAACTGTTTTTT.